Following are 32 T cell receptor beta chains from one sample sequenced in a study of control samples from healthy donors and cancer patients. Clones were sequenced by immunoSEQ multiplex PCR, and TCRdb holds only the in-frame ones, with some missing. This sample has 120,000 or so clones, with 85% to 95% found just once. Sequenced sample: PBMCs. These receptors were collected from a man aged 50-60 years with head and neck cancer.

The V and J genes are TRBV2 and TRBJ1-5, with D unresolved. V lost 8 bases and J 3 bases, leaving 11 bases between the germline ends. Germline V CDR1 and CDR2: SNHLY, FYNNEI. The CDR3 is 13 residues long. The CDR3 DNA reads TGTGCCAGCTCGGGCGGGCTCAATCAGCCCCAGCATTTT. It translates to CASSGGLNQPQHF.

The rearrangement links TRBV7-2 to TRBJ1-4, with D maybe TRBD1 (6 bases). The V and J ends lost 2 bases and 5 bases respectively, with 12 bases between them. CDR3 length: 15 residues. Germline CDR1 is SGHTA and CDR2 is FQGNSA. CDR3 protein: CASSLLGGQNEKLFF. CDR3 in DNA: TGTGCCAGCAGCTTACTTGGGGGGCAGAATGAAAAACTGTTTTTT.

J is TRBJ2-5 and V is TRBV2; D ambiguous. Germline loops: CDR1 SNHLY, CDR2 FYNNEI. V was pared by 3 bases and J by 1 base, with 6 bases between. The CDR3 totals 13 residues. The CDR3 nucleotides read TGTGCCAGCAGTGATTCTGGCCAAGAGACCCAGTACTTC. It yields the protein CASSDSGQETQYF.

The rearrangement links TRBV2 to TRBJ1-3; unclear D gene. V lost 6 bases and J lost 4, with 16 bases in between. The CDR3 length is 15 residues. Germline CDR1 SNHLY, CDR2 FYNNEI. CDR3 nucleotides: TGTGCCAGCAGGCCTCCAGGAACCAGAGGAAACACCATATATTTT. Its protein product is CASRPPGTRGNTIYF.

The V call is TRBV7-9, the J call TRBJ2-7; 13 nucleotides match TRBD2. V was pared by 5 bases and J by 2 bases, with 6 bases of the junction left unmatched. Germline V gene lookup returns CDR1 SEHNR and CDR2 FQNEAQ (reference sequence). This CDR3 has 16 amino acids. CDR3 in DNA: TGTGCCAGCAGCCCGCCGGGACTAGCGGGGCCCTACGAGCAGTACTTC. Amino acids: CASSPPGLAGPYEQYF.

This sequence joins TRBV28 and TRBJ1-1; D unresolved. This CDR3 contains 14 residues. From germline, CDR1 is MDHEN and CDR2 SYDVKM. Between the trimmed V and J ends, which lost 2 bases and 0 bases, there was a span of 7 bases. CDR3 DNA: TGTGCCAGCAGTTTAAGGCAGATGAACACTGAAGCTTTCTTT. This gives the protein CASSLRQMNTEAFF.

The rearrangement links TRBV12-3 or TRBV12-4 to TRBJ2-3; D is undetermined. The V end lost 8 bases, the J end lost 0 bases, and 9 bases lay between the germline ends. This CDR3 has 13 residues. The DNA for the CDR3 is TGTGCCAGCGGTGCGGAAAGCACAGATACGCAGTATTTT. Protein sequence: CASGAESTDTQYF.

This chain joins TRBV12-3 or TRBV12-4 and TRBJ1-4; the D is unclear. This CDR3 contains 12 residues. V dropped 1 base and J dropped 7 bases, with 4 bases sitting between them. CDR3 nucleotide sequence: TGTGCCAGCAGTTTAGATCGTGAAAAACTGTTTTTT. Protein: CASSLDREKLFF.

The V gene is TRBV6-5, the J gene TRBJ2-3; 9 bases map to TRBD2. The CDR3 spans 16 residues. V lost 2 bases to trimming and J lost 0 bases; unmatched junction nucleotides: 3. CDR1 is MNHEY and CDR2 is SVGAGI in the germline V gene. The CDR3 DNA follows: TGTGCCAGCAGTTACGGAGCGGGGGGTAGCACAGATACGCAGTATTTT. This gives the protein CASSYGAGGSTDTQYF.

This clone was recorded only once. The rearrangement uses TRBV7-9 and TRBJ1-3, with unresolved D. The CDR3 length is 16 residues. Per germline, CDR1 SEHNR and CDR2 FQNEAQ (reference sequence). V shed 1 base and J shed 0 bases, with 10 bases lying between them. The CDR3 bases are TGTGCCAGCAGCTTAGGAGGGATCGGCTCTGGAAACACCATATATTTT. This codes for CASSLGGIGSGNTIYF.

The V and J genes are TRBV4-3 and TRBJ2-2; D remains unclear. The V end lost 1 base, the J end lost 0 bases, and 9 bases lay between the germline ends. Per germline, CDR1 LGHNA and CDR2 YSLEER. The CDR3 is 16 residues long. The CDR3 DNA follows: TGCGCCAGCAGCCAAGCCAGTCCCACGAACACCGGGGAGCTGTTTTTT. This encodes CASSQASPTNTGELFF.

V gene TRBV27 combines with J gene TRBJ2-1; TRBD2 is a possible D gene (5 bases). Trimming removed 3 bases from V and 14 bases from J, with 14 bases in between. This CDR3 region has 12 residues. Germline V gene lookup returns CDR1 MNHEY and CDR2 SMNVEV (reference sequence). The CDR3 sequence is CASSFHGPAEFF. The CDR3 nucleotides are TGTGCCAGCAGTTTCCACGGGCCAGCGGAGTTCTTC.

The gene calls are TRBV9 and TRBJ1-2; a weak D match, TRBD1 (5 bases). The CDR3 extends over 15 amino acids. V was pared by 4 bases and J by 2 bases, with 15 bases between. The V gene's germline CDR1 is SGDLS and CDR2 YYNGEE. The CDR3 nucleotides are TGTGCCAGCAGCCCCGACCCGGGGCGGAACTATGGCTACACCTTC. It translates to CASSPDPGRNYGYTF.

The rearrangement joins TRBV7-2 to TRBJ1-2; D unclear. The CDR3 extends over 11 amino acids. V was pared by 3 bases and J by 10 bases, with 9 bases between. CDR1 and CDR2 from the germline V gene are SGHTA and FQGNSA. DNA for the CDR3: TGTGCCAGCAGCTTCATAGGGTCCTACACCTTC. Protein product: CASSFIGSYTF.

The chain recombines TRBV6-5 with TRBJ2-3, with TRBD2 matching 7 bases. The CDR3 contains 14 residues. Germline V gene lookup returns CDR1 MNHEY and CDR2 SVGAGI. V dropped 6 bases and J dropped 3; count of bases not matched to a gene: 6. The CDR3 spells CASSFSGPTDTQYF. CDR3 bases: TGTGCCAGCAGCTTTAGCGGGCCAACAGATACGCAGTATTTT.

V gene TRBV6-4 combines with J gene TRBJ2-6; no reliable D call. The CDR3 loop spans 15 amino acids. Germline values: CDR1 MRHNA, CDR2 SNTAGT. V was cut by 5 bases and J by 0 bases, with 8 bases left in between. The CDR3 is CASSLDNSGANVLTF. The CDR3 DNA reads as TGTGCCAGCAGTTTAGATAACTCTGGGGCCAACGTCCTGACTTTC.

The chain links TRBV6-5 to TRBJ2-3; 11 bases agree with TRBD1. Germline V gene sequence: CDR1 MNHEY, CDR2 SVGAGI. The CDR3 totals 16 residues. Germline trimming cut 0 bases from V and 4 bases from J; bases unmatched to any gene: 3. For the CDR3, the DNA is TGTGCCAGCAGTTACTCGATGGGACAGGGGGCAGATACGCAGTATTTT. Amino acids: CASSYSMGQGADTQYF.

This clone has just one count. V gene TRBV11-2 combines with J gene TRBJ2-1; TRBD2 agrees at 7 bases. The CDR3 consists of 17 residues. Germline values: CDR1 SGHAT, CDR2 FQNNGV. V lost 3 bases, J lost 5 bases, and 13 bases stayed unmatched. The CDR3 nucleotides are TGTGCCAGCAGCTTCAAACCGTTAGCGGGTATTAACAATGAGCAGTTCTTC. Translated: CASSFKPLAGINNEQFF.

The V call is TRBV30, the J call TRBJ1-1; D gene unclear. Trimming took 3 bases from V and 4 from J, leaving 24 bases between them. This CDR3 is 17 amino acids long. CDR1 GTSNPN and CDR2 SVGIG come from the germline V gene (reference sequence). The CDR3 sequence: CAWRGLTKSLAPTEAFF. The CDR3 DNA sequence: TGTGCCTGGAGGGGGTTGACCAAGTCCCTGGCGCCCACTGAAGCTTTCTTT. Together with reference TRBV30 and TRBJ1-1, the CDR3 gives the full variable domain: SQTIHQWPATLVQPVGSPLSLECTVEGTSNPNLYWYRQAAGRGLQLLFYSVGIGQISSEVPQNLSASRPQDRQFILSSKKLLLSDSGFYLCAWRGLTKSLAPTEAFFGQGTRLTVV.

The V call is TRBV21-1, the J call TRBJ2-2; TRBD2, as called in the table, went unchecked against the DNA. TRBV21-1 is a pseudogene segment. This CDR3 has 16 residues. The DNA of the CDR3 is TGTGCCAGCAGCAAAAAAGGACTGGTGAACACCGGGGAGCTGTTTTTT. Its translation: CASSKKGLVNTGELFF.

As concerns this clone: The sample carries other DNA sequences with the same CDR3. In nucleotides, the CDR3 is TGTGCCATGGCTGCGGGGGGGAACAATGAGCAGTTCTTC. Encoded protein: CAMAAGGNNEQFF. The J gene is TRBJ2-1, the V gene TRBV5-4; 9 nucleotides align to TRBD2. The trim removed 9 bases at V and 5 bases at J, leaving 6 bases unmatched. Germline lookup yields CDR1 SGHNT and CDR2 YYREEE (reference sequence). The CDR3 is 13 amino acids. Combining the CDR3 with reference TRBV5-4 and TRBJ2-1 gives the whole variable domain ETGVTQSPTHLIKTRGQQVTLRCSSQSGHNTVSWYQQALGQGPQFIFQYYREEENGRGNFPPRFSGLQFPNYSSELNVNALELDDSALYLCAMAAGGNNEQFFGPGTRLTVL.

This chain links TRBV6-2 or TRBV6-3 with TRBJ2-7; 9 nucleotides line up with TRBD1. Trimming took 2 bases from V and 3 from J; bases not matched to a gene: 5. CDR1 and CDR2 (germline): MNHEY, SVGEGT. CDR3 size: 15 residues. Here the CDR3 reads CASSYDRGGYYEQYF. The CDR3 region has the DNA TGTGCCAGCAGTTACGACAGGGGGGGATACTACGAGCAGTACTTC.

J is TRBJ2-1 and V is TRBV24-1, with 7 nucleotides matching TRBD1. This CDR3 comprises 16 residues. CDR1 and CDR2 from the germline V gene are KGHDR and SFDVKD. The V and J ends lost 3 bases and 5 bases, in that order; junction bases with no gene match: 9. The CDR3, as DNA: TGTGCCACCAGTGATCCTACCCTGACAGGGAACAATGAGCAGTTCTTC. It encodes CATSDPTLTGNNEQFF.

Written as DNA, the CDR3 is TGTGCCAGCAGCCGGGACTCCACAGATACGCAGTATTTT. Protein product: CASSRDSTDTQYF. This chain links TRBV6-2 or TRBV6-3 with TRBJ2-3, with a weak D call TRBD2 (6 bases). Germline assignment: CDR1 MNHEY and CDR2 SVGEGT. V was trimmed by 6 bases and J by 2 bases, leaving 9 bases between them. The CDR3 covers 13 residues.

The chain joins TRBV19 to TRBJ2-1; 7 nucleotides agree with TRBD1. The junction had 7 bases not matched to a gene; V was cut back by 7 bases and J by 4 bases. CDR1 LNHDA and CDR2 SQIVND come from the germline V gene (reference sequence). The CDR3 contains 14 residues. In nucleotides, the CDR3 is TGTGCCAGTACCTCCGACAGGGTATACAATGAGCAGTTCTTC. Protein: CASTSDRVYNEQFF.

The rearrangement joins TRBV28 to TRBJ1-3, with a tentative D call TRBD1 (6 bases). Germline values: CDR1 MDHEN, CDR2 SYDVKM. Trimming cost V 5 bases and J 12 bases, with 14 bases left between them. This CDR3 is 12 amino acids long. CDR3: CASSTQGRFIYF. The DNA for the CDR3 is TGTGCCAGCAGTACACAGGGAAGGTTCATATATTTT.

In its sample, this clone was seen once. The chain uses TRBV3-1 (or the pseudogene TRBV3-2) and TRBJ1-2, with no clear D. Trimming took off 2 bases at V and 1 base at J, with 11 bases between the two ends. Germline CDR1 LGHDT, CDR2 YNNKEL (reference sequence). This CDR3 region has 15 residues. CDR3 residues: CASSQLGGVNYGYTF. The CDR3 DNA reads TGTGCCAGCAGCCAACTAGGCGGGGTTAACTATGGCTACACCTTC.

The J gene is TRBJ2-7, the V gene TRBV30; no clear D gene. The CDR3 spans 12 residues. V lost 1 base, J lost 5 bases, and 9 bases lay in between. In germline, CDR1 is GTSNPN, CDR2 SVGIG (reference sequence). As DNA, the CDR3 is TGTGCCTGGAGTGGTAGGTTCAACGAGCAGTACTTC. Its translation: CAWSGRFNEQYF. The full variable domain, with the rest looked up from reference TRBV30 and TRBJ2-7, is SQTIHQWPATLVQPVGSPLSLECTVEGTSNPNLYWYRQAAGRGLQLLFYSVGIGQISSEVPQNLSASRPQDRQFILSSKKLLLSDSGFYLCAWSGRFNEQYFGPGTRLTVT.

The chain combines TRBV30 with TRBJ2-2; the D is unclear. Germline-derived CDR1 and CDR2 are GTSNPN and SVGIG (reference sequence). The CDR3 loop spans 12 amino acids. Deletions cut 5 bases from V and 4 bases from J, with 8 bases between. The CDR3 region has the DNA TGTGCCTGGCGATGGTCCACCGGGGAGCTGTTTTTT. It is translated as CAWRWSTGELFF.

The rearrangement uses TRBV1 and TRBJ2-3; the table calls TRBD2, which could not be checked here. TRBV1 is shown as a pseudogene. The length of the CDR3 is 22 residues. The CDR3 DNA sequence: TGCACCAGCAGCCAAGATAACCCCCCGACTAGCGGGGGGTACTCTAGCACAGATACGCAGTATTTT. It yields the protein CTSSQDNPPTSGGYSSTDTQYF.

CDR3 DNA sequence: TGTGCCAGCAGCGTAGGGACAGGGGGCGAGCAGCCCCAGCATTTT. This codes for CASSVGTGGEQPQHF. This chain connects TRBV9 to TRBJ1-5; 11 positions match TRBD1. CDR3 length: 15 amino acids. The V gene end was trimmed by 0 bases and the J gene end by 7 bases; junction bases not matched to a gene: 3. Germline V gene data show CDR1 as SGDLS and CDR2 as YYNGEE. Full variable domain (outside the CDR3, taken from reference TRBV9 and TRBJ1-5): DSGVTQTPKHLITATGQRVTLRCSPRSGDLSVYWYQQSLDQGLQFLIQYYNGEERAKGNILERFSAQQFPDLHSELNLSSLELGDSALYFCASSVGTGGEQPQHFGDGTRLSIL.

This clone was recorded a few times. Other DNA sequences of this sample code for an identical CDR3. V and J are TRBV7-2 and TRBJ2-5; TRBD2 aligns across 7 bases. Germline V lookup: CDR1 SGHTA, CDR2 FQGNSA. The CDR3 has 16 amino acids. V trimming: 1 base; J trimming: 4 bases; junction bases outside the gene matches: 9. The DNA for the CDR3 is TGTGCCAGCAGCTTAGAAGGTGGGGGGGTAAGAGAGACCCAGTACTTC. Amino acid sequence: CASSLEGGGVRETQYF. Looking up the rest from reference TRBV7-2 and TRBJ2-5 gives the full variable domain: GAGVSQSPSNKVTEKGKDVELRCDPISGHTALYWYRQSLGQGLEFLIYFQGNSAPDKSGLPSDRFSAERTGGSVSTLTIQRTQQEDSAVYLCASSLEGGGVRETQYFGPGTRLLVL.